The clone carrying this TCR beta chain was seen more than once but under ten times. Its specificity is not known. The data were taken from a study of T-cell memory formation after mild COVID-19. About the study: TCR clusters were largely donor specific. Study-level results: Whereas later expanders leaned CD4+, clones contracting day 15 to 85 showed a balanced CD4/CD8 makeup. The authors did not confirm SARS-CoV-2 specificity of second-wave clones peaking day 37.

TCRdb re-called the 5' RACE reads through MiXCR, storing one row per CDR3 protein. The sample has around 250,000 distinct CDR3 sequences; 8% to 9.5% are singletons. Germline CDR1 reads MDHEN; CDR2 reads SYDVKM. V lost 6 bases, J lost 8 bases, and 14 bases stayed unmatched. The CDR3 spans 16 residues. The receptor comes from a young man who had mild COVID-19 (a few samples of this study predate the infection). Cell type and time point are not known. The chain joins TRBV28 to TRBJ2-3, with 10 bases fitting TRBD1. The source material was PBMCs or a T cell subset sorted from them (not recorded which). CDR3 nucleotide sequence: TGTGCCAGCAGCAAAGTTACCGGGACAGGGGCTCCTACGCAGTATTTT. Protein product: CASSKVTGTGAPTQYF.